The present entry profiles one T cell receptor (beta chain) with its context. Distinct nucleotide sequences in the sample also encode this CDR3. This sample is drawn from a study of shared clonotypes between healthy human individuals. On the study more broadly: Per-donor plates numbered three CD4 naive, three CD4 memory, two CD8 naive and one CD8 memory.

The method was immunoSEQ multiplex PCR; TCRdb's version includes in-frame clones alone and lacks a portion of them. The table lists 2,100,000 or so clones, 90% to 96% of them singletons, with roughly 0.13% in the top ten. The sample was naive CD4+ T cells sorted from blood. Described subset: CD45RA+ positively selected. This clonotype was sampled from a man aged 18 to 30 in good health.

The CDR3: CAISVGGNEQFF. CDR3 in DNA: TGTGCCATCAGCGTGGGGGGCAATGAGCAGTTCTTC. The V and J genes are TRBV10-3 and TRBJ2-1, with D perhaps TRBD2 (6 bases). Germline-derived CDR1 and CDR2 are ENHRY and SYGVKD. The CDR3 is made up of 12 amino acids. V dropped 6 bases and J dropped 6 bases, with 9 bases sitting between them.